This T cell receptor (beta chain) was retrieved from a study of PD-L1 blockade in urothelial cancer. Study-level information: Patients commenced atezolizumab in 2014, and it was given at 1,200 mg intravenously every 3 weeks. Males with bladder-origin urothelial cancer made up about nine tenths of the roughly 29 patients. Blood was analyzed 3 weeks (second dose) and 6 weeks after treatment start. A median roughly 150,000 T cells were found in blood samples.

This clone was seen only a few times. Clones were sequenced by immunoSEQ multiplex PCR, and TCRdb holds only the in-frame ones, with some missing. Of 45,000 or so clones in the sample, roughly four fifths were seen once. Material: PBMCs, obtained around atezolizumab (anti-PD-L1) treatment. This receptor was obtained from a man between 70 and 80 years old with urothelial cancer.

CDR3 DNA sequence: TGTGCCAGCAGCCGCCAGTCCGGAGGTGCTTTCTTT. This codes for CASSRQSGGAFF. The V call is TRBV7-9, the J call TRBJ1-1, with D uncertain. V was cut by 5 bases and J by 11 bases, with 15 bases left in between. Germline V gene lookup returns CDR1 SEHNR and CDR2 FQNEAQ (reference sequence). The CDR3 runs to 12 residues.